The entry below gives a single TCR beta chain sequence along with its context. These data come from a study of Tregs in tolerant kidney transplant recipients. The CDR3 spans 14 residues. V was trimmed by 6 bases and J by 3 bases, leaving 14 bases between them. The germline CDR1 and CDR2 sequences are MNHEY and SVGAGI. Method: immunoSEQ multiplex PCR; TCRdb's copy keeps in-frame clones and lacks some. The table includes over 60,000 clones, 70% to 90% detected once. The V call is TRBV6-5, the J call TRBJ1-2; tentative D call: TRBD1 (5 bases). This material consisted of CD4+ T cells from blood, taken before the transplant. The source of this sequence is a human donor who received a combined kidney and bone marrow transplant. As DNA, the CDR3 is TGTGCCAGCAGCGTAGCAGGGAAAGACTATGGCTACACCTTC. This gives the protein CASSVAGKDYGYTF.